The text below deals with one TCR beta chain. This specimen comes from a study of T cells after yellow fever vaccination. In TCRdb, the 5' RACE reads were re-called with MiXCR into one record per CDR3 protein. The sample lists 500,000 to 700,000 distinct CDR3 sequences, over 15% occurring once. Trimming took 1 base from V and 4 from J; bases not matched to a gene: 7. The germline CDR1 and CDR2 sequences are DFQATT and SNEGSKA (reference sequence). This CDR3 comprises 16 residues. The chain combines TRBV20-1 with TRBJ2-1; the match to TRBD2 covers 10 bases. This receptor was taken from a young man who received the YFV17D yellow fever vaccine. The specimen was PBMCs, collected 15 days after the yellow fever booster vaccination. The CDR3 spells CSARGALTSGYNEQFF. In nucleotides, the CDR3 is TGCAGTGCTAGAGGAGCGCTGACTAGCGGGTACAATGAGCAGTTCTTC.